This passage covers 5 T cell receptor beta chains from one sample sequenced in a study of blood T cell repertoires in COVID-19. Generated by immunoSEQ multiplex PCR, the TCRdb table keeps only in-frame clones and is missing some. The table has tens of thousands of clones, about 90% seen once. Sequenced: peripheral blood. These TCRs come from a man older than 75 with active or convalescent COVID-19.

The chain couples TRBV4-2 to TRBJ1-2; 7 positions match TRBD1. Unmatched junction bases numbered 5, after V lost 3 bases and J lost 4 bases. Germline V gene data show CDR1 as LGHNA and CDR2 as YNFKEQ. The length of the CDR3 is 14 residues. CDR3 DNA sequence: TGTGCCAGCAGCCAGGGACAGACCTTCTATGGCTACACCTTC. Protein sequence: CASSQGQTFYGYTF.

In this sample, this clone turned up once. The chain uses TRBV5-1 and TRBJ1-4; 7 nucleotides line up with TRBD1. V was pared by 3 bases and J by 6 bases, with 8 bases of the junction left unmatched. This CDR3 has 15 residues. CDR1 and CDR2 from the germline V gene are SGHRS and YFSETQ. CDR3 region: CASSSLVGTDEKLFF. The CDR3 DNA follows: TGCGCCAGCAGCTCCCTCGTGGGGACAGATGAAAAACTGTTTTTT.

This clone was seen once. The chain carries TRBV5-1 and TRBJ2-5; 10 nucleotides match TRBD2. In germline, CDR1 is SGHRS, CDR2 YFSETQ. The CDR3 runs to 16 residues. J lost 6 bases, V lost 4 bases, and 12 bases had no gene match. The CDR3 DNA reads TGCGCCAGCAGCACGTCCGGGACTAGCGTCGGGAAGACCCAGTACTTC. Translating gives CASSTSGTSVGKTQYF.

This clone was counted only a few times. The gene calls are TRBV30 and TRBJ1-2, with 8 bases matching TRBD1. CDR1 is GTSNPN, CDR2 SVGIG, per germline (reference sequence). This CDR3 spans 15 amino acids. J lost 5 bases, V lost 0 bases, and 8 bases had no gene match. CDR3 loop: CAWSVRQGFWYGYTF. Written as DNA, the CDR3 is TGTGCCTGGAGTGTACGACAGGGGTTTTGGTATGGCTACACCTTC.

The V gene is TRBV5-1, the J gene TRBJ2-7; 14 positions agree with TRBD2. The CDR3 sequence is 18 residues long. Per germline, CDR1 SGHRS and CDR2 YFSETQ. The V gene end was trimmed by 5 bases and the J gene end by 1 base; junction bases not matched to a gene: 11. Here the CDR3 reads CASSPLGLAGGGSYEQYF. CDR3 bases: TGCGCCAGCAGTCCTCTCGGACTAGCGGGAGGAGGATCCTACGAGCAGTACTTC.